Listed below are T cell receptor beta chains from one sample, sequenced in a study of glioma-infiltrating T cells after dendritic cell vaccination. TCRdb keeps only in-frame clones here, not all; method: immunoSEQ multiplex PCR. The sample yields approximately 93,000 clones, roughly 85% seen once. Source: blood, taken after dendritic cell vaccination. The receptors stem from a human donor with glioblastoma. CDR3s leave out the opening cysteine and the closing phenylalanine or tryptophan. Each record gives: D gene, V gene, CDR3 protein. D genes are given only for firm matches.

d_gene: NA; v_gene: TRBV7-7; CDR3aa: ASSLDKNTEAF
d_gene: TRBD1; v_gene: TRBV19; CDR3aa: ASSFWGQGNTEAF
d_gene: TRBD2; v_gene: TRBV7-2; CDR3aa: ASSSPGGPSYNEQF
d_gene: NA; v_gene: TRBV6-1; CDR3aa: ASSAQGYNQH
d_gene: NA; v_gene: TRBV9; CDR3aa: ASSVEGLEPDTQY
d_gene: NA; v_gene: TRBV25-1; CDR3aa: ASSSNTGSSNYGYT
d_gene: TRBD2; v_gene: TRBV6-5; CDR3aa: ASSYWGLRNEQY
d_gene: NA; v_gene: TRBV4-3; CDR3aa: ASSPQLGQQEKLF
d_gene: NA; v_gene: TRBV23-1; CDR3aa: ASSPAKGVDEKLF
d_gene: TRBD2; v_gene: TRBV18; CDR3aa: ASSPTTATSGETQY
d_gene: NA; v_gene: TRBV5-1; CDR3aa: ASSLAQGPGNEKLF
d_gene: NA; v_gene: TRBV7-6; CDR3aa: ASSLASGPDTQY
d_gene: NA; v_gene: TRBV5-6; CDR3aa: ASSLKRAYEQY
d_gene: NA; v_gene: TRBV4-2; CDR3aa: ASSQDPTGRSGANVLT
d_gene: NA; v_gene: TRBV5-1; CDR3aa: ASSQQGNTEAF
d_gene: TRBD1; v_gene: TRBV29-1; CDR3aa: SGQTGLYEQY